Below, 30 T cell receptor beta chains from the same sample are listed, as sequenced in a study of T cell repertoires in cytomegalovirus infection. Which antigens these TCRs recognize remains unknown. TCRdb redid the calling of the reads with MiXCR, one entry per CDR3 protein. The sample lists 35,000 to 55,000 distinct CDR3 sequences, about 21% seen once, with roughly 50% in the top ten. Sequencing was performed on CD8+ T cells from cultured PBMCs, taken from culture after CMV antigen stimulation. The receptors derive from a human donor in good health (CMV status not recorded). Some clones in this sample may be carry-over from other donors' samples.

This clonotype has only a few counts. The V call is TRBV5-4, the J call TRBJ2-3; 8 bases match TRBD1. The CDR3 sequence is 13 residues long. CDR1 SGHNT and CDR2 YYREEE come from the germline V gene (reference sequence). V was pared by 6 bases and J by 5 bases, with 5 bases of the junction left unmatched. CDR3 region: CASNLGQGDTQYF. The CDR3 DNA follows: TGTGCCAGCAACCTTGGACAGGGAGATACGCAGTATTTT.

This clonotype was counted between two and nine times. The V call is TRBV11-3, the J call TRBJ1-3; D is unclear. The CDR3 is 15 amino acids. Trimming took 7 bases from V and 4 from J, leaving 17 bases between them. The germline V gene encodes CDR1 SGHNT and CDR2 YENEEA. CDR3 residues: CASTKPGFSGNTIYF. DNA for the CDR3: TGTGCCAGCACAAAGCCGGGTTTTTCGGGAAACACCATATATTTT.

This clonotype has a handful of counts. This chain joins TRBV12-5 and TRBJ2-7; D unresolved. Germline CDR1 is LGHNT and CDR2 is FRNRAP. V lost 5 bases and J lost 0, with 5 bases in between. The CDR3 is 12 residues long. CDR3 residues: CASGGLSYEQYF. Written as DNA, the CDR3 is TGTGCTAGTGGTGGCCTCTCCTACGAGCAGTACTTC.

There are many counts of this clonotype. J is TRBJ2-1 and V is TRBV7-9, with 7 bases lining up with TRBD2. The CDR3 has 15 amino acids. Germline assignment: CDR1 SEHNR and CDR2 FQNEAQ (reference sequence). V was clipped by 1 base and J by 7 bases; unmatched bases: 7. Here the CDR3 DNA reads TGTGCCAGCAGCTTAGGGGACTACCCAGTTAATGAGCAGTTCTTC. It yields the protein CASSLGDYPVNEQFF.

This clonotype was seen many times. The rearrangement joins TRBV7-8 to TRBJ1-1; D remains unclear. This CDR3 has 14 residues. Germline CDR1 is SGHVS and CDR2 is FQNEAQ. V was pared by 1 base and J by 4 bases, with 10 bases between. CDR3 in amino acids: CASSLGTGATEAFF. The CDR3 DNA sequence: TGTGCCAGCAGCTTAGGAACCGGAGCCACTGAAGCTTTCTTT.

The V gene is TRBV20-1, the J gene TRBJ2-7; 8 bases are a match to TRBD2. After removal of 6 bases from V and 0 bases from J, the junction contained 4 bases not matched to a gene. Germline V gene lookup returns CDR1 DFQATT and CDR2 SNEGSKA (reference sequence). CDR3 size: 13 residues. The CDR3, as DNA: TGCAGTGCGAGACTAGCGCTCTCCTACGAGCAGTACTTC. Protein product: CSARLALSYEQYF.

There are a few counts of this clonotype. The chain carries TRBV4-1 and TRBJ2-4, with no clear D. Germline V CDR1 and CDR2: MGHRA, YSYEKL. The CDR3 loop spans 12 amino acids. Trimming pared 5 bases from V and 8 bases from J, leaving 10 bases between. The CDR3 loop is CASSAGSDIQYF. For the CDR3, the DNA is TGCGCCAGCAGCGCCGGATCGGACATTCAGTACTTC.

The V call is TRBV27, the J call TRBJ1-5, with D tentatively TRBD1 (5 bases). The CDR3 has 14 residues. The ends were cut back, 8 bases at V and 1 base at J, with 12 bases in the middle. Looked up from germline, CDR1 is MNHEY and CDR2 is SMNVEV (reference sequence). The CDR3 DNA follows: TGTGCCAGCCGGGACCCGGGAAGCAATCAGCCCCAGCATTTT. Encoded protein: CASRDPGSNQPQHF.

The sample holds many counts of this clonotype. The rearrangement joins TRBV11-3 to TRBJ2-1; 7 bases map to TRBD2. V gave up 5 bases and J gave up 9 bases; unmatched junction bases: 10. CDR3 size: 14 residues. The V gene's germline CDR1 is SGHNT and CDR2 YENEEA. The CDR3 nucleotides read TGTGCCAGCAGCGCTCCCGAAGGGGAGGGTGAGCAGTTCTTC. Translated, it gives CASSAPEGEGEQFF.

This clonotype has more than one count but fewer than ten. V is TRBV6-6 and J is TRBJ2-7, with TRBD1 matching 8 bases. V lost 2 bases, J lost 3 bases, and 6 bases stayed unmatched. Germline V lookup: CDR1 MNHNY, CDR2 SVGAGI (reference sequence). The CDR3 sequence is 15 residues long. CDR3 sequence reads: CASSYETGVGYEQYF. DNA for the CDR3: TGTGCCAGCAGTTACGAGACAGGGGTGGGCTACGAGCAGTACTTC.

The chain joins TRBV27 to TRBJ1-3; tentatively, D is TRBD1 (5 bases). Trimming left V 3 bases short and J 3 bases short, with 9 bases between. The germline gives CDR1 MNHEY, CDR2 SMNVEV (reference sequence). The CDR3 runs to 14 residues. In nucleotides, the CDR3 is TGTGCCAGCAGTTTGGGACGTGTTGGAAACACCATATATTTT. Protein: CASSLGRVGNTIYF.

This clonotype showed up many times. The CDR3 DNA reads as TGTGCCAGCAGCTTAGAATGGGGGAACACTGAAGCTTTCTTT. Its translation: CASSLEWGNTEAFF. The chain joins TRBV7-6 to TRBJ1-1, with D uncertain. V was shortened by 1 base and J by 1 base, with 7 bases between the two germline ends. The CDR3 is made up of 14 amino acids. Germline V CDR1 and CDR2: SGHVS, FNYEAQ.

The CDR3 reads CASSEGRTPGAYEQYF. In DNA, the CDR3 is TGTGCCAGCAGTGAAGGGCGGACTCCGGGAGCCTACGAGCAGTACTTC. The genes are TRBV6-1 and TRBJ2-7; possibly TRBD2 for D (6 bases). CDR1 MNHNS and CDR2 SASEGT come from the germline V gene. The CDR3 has 16 amino acids. V lost 1 base to trimming and J lost 2 bases, with 15 bases between them.

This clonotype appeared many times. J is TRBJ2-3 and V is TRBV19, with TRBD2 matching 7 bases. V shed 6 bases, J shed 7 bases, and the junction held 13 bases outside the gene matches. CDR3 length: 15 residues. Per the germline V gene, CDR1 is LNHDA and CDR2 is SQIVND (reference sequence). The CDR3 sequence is CASSPVWTSGNTQYF. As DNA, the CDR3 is TGTGCCAGTAGCCCCGTGTGGACTAGTGGTAATACGCAGTATTTT.

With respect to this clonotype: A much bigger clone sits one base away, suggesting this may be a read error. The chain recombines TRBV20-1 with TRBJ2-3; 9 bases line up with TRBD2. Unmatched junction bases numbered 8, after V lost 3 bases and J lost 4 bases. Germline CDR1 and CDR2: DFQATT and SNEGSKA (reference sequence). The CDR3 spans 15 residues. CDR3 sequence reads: CSARELAGDADTQYF. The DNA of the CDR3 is TGCAGTGCTAGGGAGTTAGCGGGAGACGCAGATACGCAGTATTTT.

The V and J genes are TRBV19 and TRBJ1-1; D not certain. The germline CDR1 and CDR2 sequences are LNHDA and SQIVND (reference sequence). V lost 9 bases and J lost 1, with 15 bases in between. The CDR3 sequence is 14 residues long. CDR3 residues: CASRPLGGNTEAFF. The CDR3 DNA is TGTGCCAGCCGACCTTTGGGAGGGAACACTGAAGCTTTCTTT. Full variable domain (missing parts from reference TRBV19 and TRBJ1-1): DGGITQSPKYLFRKEGQNVTLSCEQNLNHDAMYWYRQDPGQGLRLIYYSQIVNDFQKGDIAEGYSVSREKKESFPLTVTSAQKNPTAFYLCASRPLGGNTEAFFGQGTRLTVV.

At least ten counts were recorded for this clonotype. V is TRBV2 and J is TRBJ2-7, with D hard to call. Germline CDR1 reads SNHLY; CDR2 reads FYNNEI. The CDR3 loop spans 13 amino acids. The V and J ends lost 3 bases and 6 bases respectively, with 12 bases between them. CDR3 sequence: CASSEGRGGEQYF. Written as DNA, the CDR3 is TGTGCCAGCAGTGAGGGTCGTGGTGGCGAGCAGTACTTC.

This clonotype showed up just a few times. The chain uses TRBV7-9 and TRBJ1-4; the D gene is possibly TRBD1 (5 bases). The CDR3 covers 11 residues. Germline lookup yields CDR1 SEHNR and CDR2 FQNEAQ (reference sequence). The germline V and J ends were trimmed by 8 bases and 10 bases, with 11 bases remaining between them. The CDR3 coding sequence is TGTGCCAGCGGCGGGGGGGGAAAACTGTTTTTT. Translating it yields CASGGGGKLFF.

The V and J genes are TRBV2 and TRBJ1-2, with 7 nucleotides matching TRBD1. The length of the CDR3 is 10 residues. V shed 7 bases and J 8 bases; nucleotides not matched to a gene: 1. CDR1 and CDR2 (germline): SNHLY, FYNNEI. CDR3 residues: CASNRGGYTF. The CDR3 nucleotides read TGTGCCAGCAACAGGGGAGGCTACACCTTC.

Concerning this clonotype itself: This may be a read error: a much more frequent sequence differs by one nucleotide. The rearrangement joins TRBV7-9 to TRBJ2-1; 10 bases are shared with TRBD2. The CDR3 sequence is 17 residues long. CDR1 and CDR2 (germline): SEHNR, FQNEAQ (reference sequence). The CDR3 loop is CVSSPTLAGELYNEQFF. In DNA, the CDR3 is TGTGTCAGCAGCCCGACCCTAGCGGGAGAGCTCTACAATGAGCAGTTCTTC.

CDR3 nucleotide sequence: TGTGCCAGCAGCCCCGGGACAAGTAAGTACGAGCAGTACTTC. It specifies CASSPGTSKYEQYF. The rearrangement uses TRBV9 and TRBJ2-7, with D possibly being TRBD1 (6 bases). Germline-derived CDR1 and CDR2 are SGDLS and YYNGEE. V was trimmed by 4 bases and J by 4 bases, leaving 15 bases between them. This CDR3 spans 14 amino acids.

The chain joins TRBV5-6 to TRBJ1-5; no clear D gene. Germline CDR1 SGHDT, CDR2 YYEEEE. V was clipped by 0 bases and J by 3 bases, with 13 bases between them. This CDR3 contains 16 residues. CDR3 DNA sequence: TGTGCCAGCAGCTTGGGGGTTACAGTCTACAATCAGCCCCAGCATTTT. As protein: CASSLGVTVYNQPQHF.

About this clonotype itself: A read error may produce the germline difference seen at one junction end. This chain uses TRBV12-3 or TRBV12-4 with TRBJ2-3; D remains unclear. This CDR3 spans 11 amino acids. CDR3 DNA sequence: TGTGCCAGCAGTTTCACAGTTACGCAGTATTTT. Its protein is CASSFTVTQYF.

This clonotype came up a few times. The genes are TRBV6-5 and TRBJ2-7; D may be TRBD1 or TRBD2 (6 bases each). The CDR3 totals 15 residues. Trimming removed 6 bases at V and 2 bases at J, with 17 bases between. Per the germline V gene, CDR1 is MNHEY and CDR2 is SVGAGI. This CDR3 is CASSPYPGAAYEQYF. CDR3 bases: TGTGCCAGCAGCCCATATCCGGGGGCAGCCTACGAGCAGTACTTC.

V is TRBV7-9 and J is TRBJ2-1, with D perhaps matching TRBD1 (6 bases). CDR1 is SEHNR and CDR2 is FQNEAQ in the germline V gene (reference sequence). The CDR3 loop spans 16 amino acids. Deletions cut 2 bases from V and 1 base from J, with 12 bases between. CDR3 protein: CASSLLGTYSYNEQFF. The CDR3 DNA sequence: TGTGCCAGCAGCTTACTAGGGACATATTCCTACAATGAGCAGTTCTTC. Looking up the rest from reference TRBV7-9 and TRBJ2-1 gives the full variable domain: DTGVSQNPRHKITKRGQNVTFRCDPISEHNRLYWYRQTLGQGPEFLTYFQNEAQLEKSRLLSDRFSAERPKGSFSTLEIQRTEQGDSAMYLCASSLLGTYSYNEQFFGPGTRLTVL.

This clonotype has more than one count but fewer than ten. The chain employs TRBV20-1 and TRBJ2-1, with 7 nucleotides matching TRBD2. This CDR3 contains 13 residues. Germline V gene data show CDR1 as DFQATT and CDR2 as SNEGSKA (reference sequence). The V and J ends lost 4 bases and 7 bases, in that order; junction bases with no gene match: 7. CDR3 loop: CSAMLAEWNEQFF. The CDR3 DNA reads TGCAGTGCTATGCTAGCGGAGTGGAATGAGCAGTTCTTC.

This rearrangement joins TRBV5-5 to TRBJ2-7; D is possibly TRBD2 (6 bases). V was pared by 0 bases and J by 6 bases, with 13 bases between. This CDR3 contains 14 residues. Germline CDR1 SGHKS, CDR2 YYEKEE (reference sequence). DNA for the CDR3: TGTGCCAGCAGCTTGGCCGGCGGGACTTCCGAGCAGTACTTC. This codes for CASSLAGGTSEQYF.

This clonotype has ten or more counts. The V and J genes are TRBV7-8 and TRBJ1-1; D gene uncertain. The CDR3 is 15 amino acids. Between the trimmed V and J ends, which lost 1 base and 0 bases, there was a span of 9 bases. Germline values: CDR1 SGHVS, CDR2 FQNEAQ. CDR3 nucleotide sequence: TGTGCCAGCAGCTTAGGGCGGACGATGAACACTGAAGCTTTCTTT. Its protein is CASSLGRTMNTEAFF.

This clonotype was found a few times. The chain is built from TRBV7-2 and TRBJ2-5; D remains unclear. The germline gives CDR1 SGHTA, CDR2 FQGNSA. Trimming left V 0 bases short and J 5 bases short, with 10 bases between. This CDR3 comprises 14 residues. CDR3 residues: CASSLATVEETQYF. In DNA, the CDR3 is TGTGCCAGCAGCTTAGCTACGGTAGAGGAGACCCAGTACTTC.

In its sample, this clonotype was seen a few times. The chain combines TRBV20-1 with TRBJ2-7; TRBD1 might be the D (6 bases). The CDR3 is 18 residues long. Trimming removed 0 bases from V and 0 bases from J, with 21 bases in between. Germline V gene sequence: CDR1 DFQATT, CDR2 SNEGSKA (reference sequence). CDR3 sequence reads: CSARDVGQPSSSSYEQYF. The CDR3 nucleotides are TGCAGTGCTAGAGATGTAGGACAGCCATCGAGTAGCTCCTACGAGCAGTACTTC.